A selection of T cell receptor beta chains follows, all from one sample in a study of blood T cell repertoires in COVID-19. The protocol was immunoSEQ multiplex PCR, while the TCRdb copy is restricted to in-frame clones and leaves out a portion. The profile shows about 130,000 clones, approximately 80% of them singletons. The sample comprised peripheral blood. All receptors derive from a woman aged 45-65 years with acute or convalescent COVID-19. Both conserved end residues are part of each CDR3. D genes are given only for firm matches. The size field is filled for only some rows; it gives once, few, many or a size class.

d_call	clone_size	v_call	j_call	cdr3_aa	cdr3_nt
TRBD1	-	TRBV18	TRBJ2-7	CASSPTGTEYYEQYF	TGTGCCAGCTCACCTACCGGGACAGAGTACTACGAGCAGTACTTC
-	once	TRBV7-3	TRBJ2-7	CASSLSGGENYEQYF	TGTGCCAGCAGCTTAAGTGGCGGAGAGAACTACGAGCAGTACTTC
TRBD2	-	TRBV5-5	TRBJ2-7	CASRVSRGRAYEQYF	TGTGCCAGCAGGGTTTCCCGGGGGAGGGCCTACGAGCAGTACTTC
TRBD1	-	TRBV19	TRBJ1-3	CASSGGGQGNSSGNTIYF	TGTGCCAGTAGCGGAGGGGGACAGGGGAATTCGTCTGGAAACACCATATATTTT
TRBD2	-	TRBV2	TRBJ2-4	CASKGSGGQLAKNIQYF	TGTGCCAGCAAGGGTAGCGGGGGTCAGCTAGCCAAAAACATTCAGTACTTC
-	once	TRBV6-5	TRBJ2-5	CASSLDSPAGETQYF	TGTGCCAGCAGTTTGGACTCCCCGGCTGGGGAGACCCAGTACTTC
-	-	TRBV5-1	TRBJ2-1	CASSLSEFNNEQFF	TGCGCCAGCAGCTTATCGGAGTTCAACAATGAGCAGTTCTTC
-	-	TRBV13	TRBJ2-5	CASSLGVGGYETQYF	TGTGCCAGCAGCTTAGGGGTCGGGGGTTATGAGACCCAGTACTTC
TRBD1	-	TRBV19	TRBJ1-1	CASSILRDRENTEAFF	TGTGCCAGTAGTATCCTCCGGGACAGGGAGAACACTGAAGCTTTCTTT
TRBD1	-	TRBV2	TRBJ1-5	CASSYGQGDQPQHF	TGTGCCAGCAGTTACGGACAGGGGGATCAGCCCCAGCATTTT
TRBD2	-	TRBV5-4	TRBJ2-1	CASSSQLGTSGSDEQFF	TGTGCCAGCAGCTCACAATTAGGGACTAGCGGGAGCGATGAGCAGTTCTTC
TRBD1	-	TRBV19	TRBJ2-1	CASSISGFDRDNIYEQFF	TGTGCCAGTAGTATCTCCGGGTTTGACAGGGACAATATTTATGAGCAGTTCTTC
-	-	TRBV7-9	TRBJ2-2	CASSLAGARNTGELFF	TGTGCCAGCAGCTTAGCTGGGGCCAGGAACACCGGGGAGCTGTTTTTT
-	-	TRBV9	TRBJ2-1	CASSPGVDHFSEQFF	TGTGCCAGCAGCCCGGGGGTAGATCATTTCAGTGAGCAGTTCTTC
-	-	TRBV12-5	TRBJ2-3	CASGLVTDSAQYF	TGTGCTAGTGGTTTGGTAACAGATAGTGCGCAGTATTTT
TRBD1	-	TRBV6-5	TRBJ1-2	CASSNYPGTAGGYTF	TGTGCCAGCAGCAACTACCCGGGGACAGCGGGTGGCTACACCTTC
-	-	TRBV7-3	TRBJ2-3	CASSSQQGVDTQYF	TGTGCCAGCAGCTCACAACAGGGAGTAGATACGCAGTATTTT
-	-	TRBV28	TRBJ1-2	CASTLQGNYGYTF	TGTGCCAGCACCCTACAGGGAAACTATGGCTACACCTTC
TRBD1	-	TRBV19	TRBJ2-2	CASSRGTGTNTGELFF	TGTGCCAGTAGTCGTGGGACAGGGACAAACACCGGGGAGCTGTTTTTT
TRBD1	-	TRBV10-3	TRBJ1-2	CAISSGQGVGWYGYTF	TGTGCCATCTCCAGTGGTCAGGGGGTGGGTTGGTATGGCTACACCTTC
TRBD2	-	TRBV27	TRBJ2-3	CASSLSPVAGTQYF	TGTGCCAGCAGTTTATCGCCGGTAGCGGGGACGCAGTATTTT
TRBD2	-	TRBV6-5	TRBJ2-1	CASTPLRDYHEQFF	TGTGCCAGCACTCCCTTGAGGGACTATCACGAGCAGTTCTTC
-	few	TRBV5-1	TRBJ1-5	CASSLGGTGNQPQHF	TGCGCCAGCAGCTTGGGGGGGACTGGCAATCAGCCCCAGCATTTT
-	-	TRBV5-1	TRBJ2-7	CASSLNTGTYEQYF	TGCGCCAGCAGCTTGAACACAGGAACCTACGAGCAGTACTTC
TRBD1	-	TRBV2	TRBJ1-5	CASSGGQVNQPQHF	TGTGCCAGCAGTGGGGGACAGGTCAATCAGCCCCAGCATTTT
-	-	TRBV5-1	TRBJ1-4	CASSLRSRDEKLFF	TGCGCCAGCAGCTTAAGGAGTCGGGATGAAAAACTGTTTTTT
TRBD1	-	TRBV28	TRBJ2-2	CASRVAGTGTLTGELFF	TGTGCCAGCAGAGTAGCCGGGACAGGGACCCTCACCGGGGAGCTGTTTTTT
-	-	TRBV29-1	TRBJ2-2	CSVPRENTGELFF	TGCAGCGTCCCCCGGGAGAACACCGGGGAGCTGTTTTTT
-	-	TRBV7-9	TRBJ1-1	CASSLEGQGEAFF	TGTGCCAGCAGCTTAGAAGGGCAGGGTGAAGCTTTCTTT
TRBD2	-	TRBV7-8	TRBJ2-1	CASSLIGGTTNEQFF	TGTGCCAGCAGCTTAATTGGAGGGACTACCAATGAGCAGTTCTTC
-	-	TRBV30	TRBJ1-2	CALRAGKSYGYTF	TGTGCCTTGAGAGCGGGGAAGAGCTATGGCTACACCTTC
-	-	TRBV7-6	TRBJ1-6	CASSLGRTGNSPLHF	TGTGCCAGCAGCTTAGGAAGAACAGGGAATTCACCCCTCCACTTT
-	-	TRBV7-8	TRBJ2-7	CASSLRDSTTYEQYF	TGTGCCAGCAGCTTACGGGACTCGACGACCTACGAGCAGTACTTC
TRBD2	-	TRBV10-3	TRBJ2-7	CAISPGGAHYEQYF	TGTGCCATCAGCCCGGGGGGGGCGCATTACGAGCAGTACTTC
TRBD1	-	TRBV5-1	TRBJ2-3	CASSLGQGGPDTQYF	TGCGCCAGCAGCCTCGGACAGGGAGGTCCAGATACGCAGTATTTT
-	-	TRBV6-2/TRBV6-3	TRBJ2-3	CASSHGLLTDTQYF	TGTGCCAGCAGTCACGGACTACTCACAGATACGCAGTATTTT
-	-	TRBV5-4	TRBJ1-6	CASSNLMGGANSPLHF	TGTGCCAGCAGCAACCTAATGGGAGGGGCTAATTCACCCCTCCACTTT
TRBD1	-	TRBV2	TRBJ1-6	CASSYTGANSPLHF	TGTGCCAGCTCGTACACAGGGGCCAATTCACCCCTCCACTTT
TRBD2	-	TRBV19	TRBJ2-3	CASSTRWTSGPTDTQYF	TGTGCCAGTAGTACCCGATGGACTAGCGGACCCACAGATACGCAGTATTTT
TRBD1	-	TRBV29-1	TRBJ1-4	CSARTGNTNEKLFF	TGCAGCGCCCGGACAGGGAATACTAATGAAAAACTGTTTTTT
-	-	TRBV19	TRBJ1-2	CASSVQGVGYGYTF	TGTGCCAGTAGTGTACAGGGTGTGGGCTATGGCTACACCTTC
TRBD1	-	TRBV24-1	TRBJ2-1	CATSRTGGSNNEQFF	TGTGCCACCAGTAGGACAGGGGGTTCAAACAATGAGCAGTTCTTC
TRBD2	-	TRBV6-1	TRBJ2-2	CASSVAGGLATGELFF	TGTGCCAGCAGTGTAGCGGGGGGGCTGGCGACCGGGGAGCTGTTTTTT
TRBD1	-	TRBV28	TRBJ1-1	CASSFYEGATTEAFF	TGTGCCAGCAGTTTCTACGAGGGGGCGACCACTGAAGCTTTCTTT
TRBD1	-	TRBV28	TRBJ1-1	CASSELPGTVNTEAFF	TGTGCCAGCAGTGAACTTCCCGGGACAGTAAACACTGAAGCTTTCTTT
-	few	TRBV2	TRBJ1-6	CASSGAEDSPLHF	TGTGCCAGCAGTGGGGCCGAAGATTCACCCCTCCACTTT
TRBD2	-	TRBV3-1/TRBV3-2	TRBJ2-3	CASSQGQAGERPDTQYF	TGTGCCAGCAGCCAAGGCCAAGCGGGAGAGCGTCCAGATACGCAGTATTTT
-	few	TRBV6-2/TRBV6-3	TRBJ1-1	CASSYRGNRMNTEAFF	TGTGCCAGCAGTTACCGGGGGAACCGCATGAACACTGAAGCTTTCTTT
-	few	TRBV2	TRBJ1-1	CASSRKPGAMNTEAFF	TGTGCCAGCAGTCGAAAACCAGGGGCCATGAACACTGAAGCTTTCTTT
-	few	TRBV6-1	TRBJ1-5	CASSEARIRYQPQHF	TGTGCCAGCAGTGAAGCGCGGATAAGGTATCAGCCCCAGCATTTT
TRBD2	-	TRBV2	TRBJ2-7	CASPDGAAGVGEQYF	TGTGCCAGCCCGGACGGGGCGGCGGGAGTTGGCGAGCAGTACTTC
TRBD1	-	TRBV7-9	TRBJ2-5	CASSPGQSEETQYF	TGTGCCAGCAGCCCGGGACAGTCCGAAGAGACCCAGTACTTC
TRBD1	-	TRBV12-3/TRBV12-4	TRBJ2-7	CASSRGYEQYF	TGTGCCAGCAGCAGGGGGTACGAGCAGTACTTC
-	-	TRBV5-1	TRBJ2-3	CASSLLGGTDTQYF	TGCGCCAGCAGCTTGTTGGGCGGCACAGATACGCAGTATTTT
TRBD1	-	TRBV29-1	TRBJ2-2	CSVEDWDRGTVSNTGELFF	TGCAGCGTTGAAGACTGGGACAGGGGGACAGTGTCGAACACCGGGGAGCTGTTTTTT
TRBD1	-	TRBV6-6	TRBJ2-2	CASSPDRANTGELFF	TGTGCCAGCAGCCCGGACAGGGCGAACACCGGGGAGCTGTTTTTT
-	-	TRBV6-5	TRBJ1-2	CASIGANYGYTF	TGTGCCAGCATAGGAGCTAACTATGGCTACACCTTC